Sequencing of this T cell receptor (beta chain) was carried out in a study of T-cell reconstitution after alpha-beta-depleted transplantation in children. Overall study findings and caveats: At one year after transplant, newly produced T cells mostly accounted for T-cell counts and diversity. Reports say that about two months after transplant, the alpha-beta T cells came out of several hundred graft clones that had expanded. Surviving recipient cells, namely T cells and thymic progenitors, were the source of high day-60 TCRbeta diversity in some patients.

Germline V gene lookup returns CDR1 SGHKS and CDR2 YYEKEE (reference sequence). V was trimmed by 1 base and J by 7 bases, leaving 12 bases between them. The CDR3 sequence is 15 residues long. Library preparation (for TCRbeta) was performed with unique molecular identifiers. TCRdb called the PCR reads again in MiXCR, with one record for every CDR3 protein. Of about 980,000 distinct CDR3 sequences listed, about 26% are singletons. Details on this clonotype: Its specificity is unknown.

This chain connects TRBV5-5 to TRBJ1-6; TRBD1 is a possible D gene (6 bases). This material consisted of PBMCs, mostly from graft donor cells, taken 360 days after TCRalphabeta/CD19-depleted stem cell transplant. This receptor was obtained from a boy under three years old who had a stem cell transplant for SCID, so the T cells may come from the graft donor. The CDR3 region has the DNA TGTGCCAGCAGCTTGACAGGGCTTATGAATTCACCCCTCCACTTT. Translating it yields CASSLTGLMNSPLHF.